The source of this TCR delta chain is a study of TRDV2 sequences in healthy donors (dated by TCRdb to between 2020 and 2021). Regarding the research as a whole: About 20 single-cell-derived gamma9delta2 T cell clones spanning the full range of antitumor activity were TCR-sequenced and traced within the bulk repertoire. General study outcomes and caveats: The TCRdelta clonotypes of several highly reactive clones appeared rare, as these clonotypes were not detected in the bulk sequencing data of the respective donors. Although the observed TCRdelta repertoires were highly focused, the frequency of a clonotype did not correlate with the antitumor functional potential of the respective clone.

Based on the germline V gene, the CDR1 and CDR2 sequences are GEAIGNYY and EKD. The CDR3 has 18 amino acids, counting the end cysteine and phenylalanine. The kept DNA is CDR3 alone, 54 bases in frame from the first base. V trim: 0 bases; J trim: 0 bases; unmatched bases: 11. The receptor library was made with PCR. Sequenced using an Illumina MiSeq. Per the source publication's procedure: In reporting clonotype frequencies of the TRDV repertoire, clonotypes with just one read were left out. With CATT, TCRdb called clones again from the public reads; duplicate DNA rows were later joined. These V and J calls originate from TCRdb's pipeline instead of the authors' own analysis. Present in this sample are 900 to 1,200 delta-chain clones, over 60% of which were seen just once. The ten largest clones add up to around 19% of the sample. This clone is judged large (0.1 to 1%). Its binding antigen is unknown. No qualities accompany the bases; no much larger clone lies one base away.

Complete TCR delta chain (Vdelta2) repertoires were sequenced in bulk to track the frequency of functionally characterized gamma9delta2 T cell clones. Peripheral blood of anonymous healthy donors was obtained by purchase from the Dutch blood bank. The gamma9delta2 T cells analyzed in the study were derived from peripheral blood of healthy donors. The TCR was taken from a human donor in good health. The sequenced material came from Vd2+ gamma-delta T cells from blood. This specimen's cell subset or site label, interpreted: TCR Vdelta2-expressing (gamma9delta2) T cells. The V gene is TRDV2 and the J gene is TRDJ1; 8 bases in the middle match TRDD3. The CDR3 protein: CACDTLAGGPPNTDKLIF. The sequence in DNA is TGTGCCTGTGACACCCTTGCTGGGGGACCCCCTAACACCGATAAACTCATCTTT.